The rows below give T cell receptor beta chains drawn from one sample of a study of blood T cell repertoires in COVID-19. Some clones are missing from TCRdb's copy, which holds only in-frame ones; the method was immunoSEQ multiplex PCR. Among about 280,000 clones, 82% were seen once, and the ten largest hold over 4%. Source material: PBMCs or T cells enriched from blood (not recorded which). The receptor set was obtained from a man between 40 and 49 years old who had been exposed to COVID-19. Both conserved end residues are part of each CDR3. Fields, in order: V gene, D gene, J gene, clone size, CDR3 DNA, CDR3 protein. The D gene is left open where the match is weak. Not all rows give a size; the values are once, few, many and, for expanded clones, a class.

>TRBV27|TRBD2|TRBJ2-3|-
TGTGCCAGCGGTAAAGCCGGGACTAGCGGGAGTAGTACGCAGTATTTT
CASGKAGTSGSSTQYF
>TRBV24-1|-|TRBJ1-2|-
TGTGCCACCAGTCAGCGAGGGGGTGGCTACACCTTC
CATSQRGGGYTF
>TRBV4-1|TRBD1|TRBJ2-2|-
TGCGCCAGCAGCCCCGGGACAGACGGCGGGGAGCTGTTTTTT
CASSPGTDGGELFF
>TRBV9|-|TRBJ2-2|-
TGTGCCAGCAGCGTAGTCGGGTATGGTAGCACCGGGGAGCTGTTTTTT
CASSVVGYGSTGELFF
>TRBV2|TRBD1|TRBJ2-7|-
TGTGCCAGCACCAGGACAGGGGCTGGGGAGCAGTACTTC
CASTRTGAGEQYF
>TRBV9|TRBD2|TRBJ2-1|-
TGTGCCAGCAGCGTAGCTGGCGGGAGCTTCAATGAGCAGTTCTTC
CASSVAGGSFNEQFF
>TRBV12-3/TRBV12-4|-|TRBJ1-3|-
TGTGCCAGCAGGTGGGGCGGAAACACCATATATTTT
CASRWGGNTIYF
>TRBV5-6|TRBD1|TRBJ1-6|-
TGTGCCAGCAGGTTGACGGGACAGGGGTATTCACCCCTCCACTTT
CASRLTGQGYSPLHF
>TRBV4-2|-|TRBJ2-3|-
TGTGCCAGCAGCCAACAATACTCAGGTACGGGCACAGATACGCAGTATTTT
CASSQQYSGTGTDTQYF
>TRBV7-9|-|TRBJ2-7|-
TGTGCCAGCAGCTTACTGGGCTGGCAGGCCTACGAGCAGTACTTC
CASSLLGWQAYEQYF
>TRBV28|TRBD2|TRBJ2-2|-
TGTGCCAGCACGTCACCCGGGACTAGCGGGAGGGCCGGCACCGGGGAGCTGTTTTTT
CASTSPGTSGRAGTGELFF
>TRBV10-3|TRBD2|TRBJ2-1|-
TGTGCCATCGGGACTAGCGGGAGGATCTATGAGCAGTTCTTC
CAIGTSGRIYEQFF
>TRBV19|TRBD1|TRBJ2-5|-
TGTGCCAGTAGTACGGGACAGAAAGAGACCCAGTACTTC
CASSTGQKETQYF
>TRBV6-5|TRBD1|TRBJ2-3|-
TGTGCCAGCGGGACAGTAGCGTCAGATACGCAGTATTTT
CASGTVASDTQYF
>TRBV3-1/TRBV3-2|-|TRBJ1-2|-
TGTGCCAGCAGCCGCGTACCGACAGCGAGCTATGGCTACACCTTC
CASSRVPTASYGYTF
>TRBV12-3/TRBV12-4|TRBD1|TRBJ1-1|-
TGTGCCAGCGGCTCCTCGGGACAGGGGGAAGCTTTCTTT
CASGSSGQGEAFF
>TRBV7-3|TRBD2|TRBJ2-1|once
TGTGCCAGCAGCTCAACCCGGACTAGCGGGGGTTACAATGAGCAGTTCTTC
CASSSTRTSGGYNEQFF
>TRBV5-1|-|TRBJ2-5|few
TGCGCCAGCAGCCTAGGACAGTCCCCACAAGAGACCCAGTACTTC
CASSLGQSPQETQYF
>TRBV5-6|TRBD1|TRBJ1-1|once
TGTGCCAGCAGCTTGGTTGGACAGGGGAACACTGAAGCTTTCTTT
CASSLVGQGNTEAFF
>TRBV5-1|TRBD2|TRBJ2-1|-
TGCGCCAGCAGCTTGGACGCCGGGACTAGCGGGAGGGTTGAGCAGTTCTTC
CASSLDAGTSGRVEQFF
>TRBV9|-|TRBJ2-5|-
TGTGCCAGCAGCGTAGGGGCAGGGAATGTGGAGACCCAGTACTTC
CASSVGAGNVETQYF
>TRBV5-1|TRBD1|TRBJ1-5|-
TGCGCCAGCAGCCCCGGACAGGGGGCTGGGCCCCAGCATTTT
CASSPGQGAGPQHF
>TRBV5-4|-|TRBJ2-7|once
TGTGCCAGCAGCCTCTTCGGTGTGCCCGAGCAGTACTTC
CASSLFGVPEQYF
>TRBV7-9|-|TRBJ2-1|-
TGTGCCAGCAGCTTTGACAGTATGAACAATGAGCAGTTCTTC
CASSFDSMNNEQFF
>TRBV30|-|TRBJ2-1|-
TGTGCCTGGAGCCTCATACTAGACAATGAGCAGTTCTTC
CAWSLILDNEQFF
>TRBV30|-|TRBJ1-1|-
TGTGCCTGGAGCCAACAGGTAACTGAAGCTTTCTTT
CAWSQQVTEAFF
>TRBV2|-|TRBJ1-1|-
TGTGCCAGCAGCCGGGACATGAGCACTGAAGCTTTCTTT
CASSRDMSTEAFF
>TRBV29-1|-|TRBJ2-5|-
TGCAGCGTTACCGTAGGGTTGGGGGGCCAAGAGACCCAGTACTTC
CSVTVGLGGQETQYF
>TRBV7-9|-|TRBJ2-1|-
TGTGCCAGCAGCTTAACGGGACTGGCTGAGCAGTTCTTC
CASSLTGLAEQFF
>TRBV5-6|-|TRBJ1-3|-
TGTGCCAGCAGCTATGTACCGGGTATCTCTGGAAACACCATATATTTT
CASSYVPGISGNTIYF
>TRBV5-5|-|TRBJ1-2|-
TGTGCCAGCAGCCCCAACGCAGCTAACTATGGCTACACCTTC
CASSPNAANYGYTF
>TRBV30|-|TRBJ2-5|-
TGTGCCTGGAGTCCCCAGACTCGTAAAGAGACCCAGTACTTC
CAWSPQTRKETQYF
>TRBV6-5|TRBD1|TRBJ1-2|few
TGTGCCAGCGGAGGGGGCCGGAATAACTATGGCTACACCTTC
CASGGGRNNYGYTF
>TRBV18|-|TRBJ1-2|-
TGTGCCAGCTCCCTGGAGGGCCAAGAGGGCGGCTACACCTTC
CASSLEGQEGGYTF
>TRBV5-1|-|TRBJ1-3|-
TGCGCCAGCAGCCAGGGACTTATCCCTGCGGACACCATATATTTT
CASSQGLIPADTIYF
>TRBV28|-|TRBJ2-7|many
TGTGCCAGCAGTTCTGGAGGACCCTACGAGCAGTACTTC
CASSSGGPYEQYF
>TRBV10-3|-|TRBJ1-5|-
TGTGCCATCAGCATAGACAGGAGCAATCAGCCCCAGCATTTT
CAISIDRSNQPQHF
>TRBV15|-|TRBJ1-5|-
TGTGCCACCAGCAGAGACCCGAGGGCAAGGGAGCCCCAGCATTTT
CATSRDPRAREPQHF
>TRBV6-2/TRBV6-3|TRBD1|TRBJ2-7|-
TGTGCCAGCAGTTACCATCGGGACAGAGAAGCTTACGAGCAGTACTTC
CASSYHRDREAYEQYF
>TRBV13|-|TRBJ2-2|-
TGTGCCAGCATGAGATTGATGGTAGCGAACACCGGGGAGCTGTTTTTT
CASMRLMVANTGELFF
>TRBV7-8|TRBD1|TRBJ2-7|-
TGTGCCAGCAGCCCCGGGGTTATGGGACAGGCACGCTACGAGCAGTACTTC
CASSPGVMGQARYEQYF
>TRBV7-8|TRBD1|TRBJ1-1|-
TGTGCCAGCAGCGACATCGGCAGGGGGAGTGAAGCTTTCTTT
CASSDIGRGSEAFF
>TRBV3-1/TRBV3-2|-|TRBJ2-7|many
TGTGCCAGCAGCCAAGAAGAGAGGGTCGAGCAGTACTTC
CASSQEERVEQYF